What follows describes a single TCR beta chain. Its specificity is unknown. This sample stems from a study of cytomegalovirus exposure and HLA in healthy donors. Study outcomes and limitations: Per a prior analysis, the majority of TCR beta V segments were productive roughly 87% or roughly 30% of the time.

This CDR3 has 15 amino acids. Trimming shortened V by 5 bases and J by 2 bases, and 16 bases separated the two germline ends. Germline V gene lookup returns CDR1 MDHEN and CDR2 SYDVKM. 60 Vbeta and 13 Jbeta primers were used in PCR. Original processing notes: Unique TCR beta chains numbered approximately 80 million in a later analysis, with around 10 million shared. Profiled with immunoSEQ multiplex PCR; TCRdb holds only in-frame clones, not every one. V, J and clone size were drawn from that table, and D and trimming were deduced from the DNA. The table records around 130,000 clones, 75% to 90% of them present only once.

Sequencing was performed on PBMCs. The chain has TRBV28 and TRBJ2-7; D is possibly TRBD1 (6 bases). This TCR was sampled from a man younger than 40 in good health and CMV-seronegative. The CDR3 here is CASSPPDRGPYEQYF. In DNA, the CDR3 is TGTGCCAGCAGTCCTCCGGACAGAGGACCCTACGAGCAGTACTTC.